The sequence of this T cell receptor (beta chain) was determined in a study of regulatory T cells in long-lasting Graves disease. Construction of the TCR beta libraries employed iRepertoire HTBI primers in conjunction with Arm-PCR of CDR3 regions. TCRdb fed the multiplex PCR reads into MiXCR, producing one record per CDR3 protein. The table shows 400,000 to 450,000 distinct CDR3 sequences, with roughly 15% occurring only once. This clonotype showed up many times. Described time point: newly diagnosed GD, antithyroid drugs for less than 3 months. PBMC-extracted RNA yielded the TCR library. The germline V gene encodes CDR1 SGHTA and CDR2 FQGNSA. This CDR3 is 15 amino acids long. V gave up 5 bases and J gave up 9 bases, with 20 bases separating them. Another study also made use of these data, one on T cells in Graves' hyperthyroidism and ophthalmopathy.

This TCR came from a woman aged 30 to 39 with Graves disease. Material: peripheral blood mononuclear cells (PBMCs), obtained at new diagnosis, from a patient treated with antithyroid drugs. The chain has TRBV7-2 and TRBJ2-1; tentative D call: TRBD1 (6 bases). The DNA for the CDR3 is TGTGCCAGCAGCCCGGCGGGTTCCCCCAGGGGTGAGCAGTTCTTC. Encoded protein: CASSPAGSPRGEQFF.